This TCR beta chain was sequenced in a study of blood T cells in healthy people across ages. Study-wide points: It was found that TCR beta diversity correlated strongly with the percentage of naive T cells.

Through a sample-barcoded 5' primer and a J-beta primer mix, a second PCR was run for 7 to 11 cycles. TCRdb processed the 5' RACE reads anew with MiXCR; each CDR3 protein has one entry. The sample carries 920,000 or so distinct CDR3 sequences, over 35% recorded once. Germline values: CDR1 MNHNY, CDR2 SVGAGI (reference sequence). The CDR3 totals 15 residues. Each sample provided at least 5.5 micrograms of extracted total RNA. Remarks on this clonotype: Its specificity is not known.

The sample was blood. The J gene is TRBJ2-4, the V gene TRBV6-6, with D tentatively TRBD1 (7 bases). The DNA end lines up better with TRBJ2-7; the J call may be wrong. This TCR was sampled from an older woman in good health. The CDR3 loop is CASALRDLGQVEQYF. CDR3 DNA sequence: TGTGCCAGCGCGTTGCGGGACCTCGGACAGGTCGAGCAGTACTTC.